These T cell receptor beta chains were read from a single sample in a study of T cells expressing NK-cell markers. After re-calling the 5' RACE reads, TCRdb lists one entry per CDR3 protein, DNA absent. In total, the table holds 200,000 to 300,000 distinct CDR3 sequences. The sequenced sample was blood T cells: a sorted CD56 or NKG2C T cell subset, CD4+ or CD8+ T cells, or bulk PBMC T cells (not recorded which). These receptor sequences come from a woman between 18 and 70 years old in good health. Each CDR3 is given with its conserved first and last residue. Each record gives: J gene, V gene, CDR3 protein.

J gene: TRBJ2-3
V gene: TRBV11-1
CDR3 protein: CASSYGQGIDTQYF

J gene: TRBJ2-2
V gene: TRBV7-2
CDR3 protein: CASSPRLAGNTGELFF

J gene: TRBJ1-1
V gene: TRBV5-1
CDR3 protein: CASSLVPGSNTEAFF

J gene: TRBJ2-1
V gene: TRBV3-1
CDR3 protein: CASSHLSLGSFF

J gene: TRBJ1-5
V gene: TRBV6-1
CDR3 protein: CASSRTRDSNQPQHF

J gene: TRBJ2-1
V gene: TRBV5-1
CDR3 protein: CASSPLAGSYNEQFF

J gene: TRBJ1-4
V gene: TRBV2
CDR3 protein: CASSSTSIGLFF

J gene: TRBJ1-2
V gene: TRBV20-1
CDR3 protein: CSASLKGVGGYTF

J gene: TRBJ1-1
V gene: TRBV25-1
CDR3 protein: CASRSTGRSPEAFF

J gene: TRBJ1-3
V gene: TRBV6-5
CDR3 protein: CASSYLGDRNTIYF

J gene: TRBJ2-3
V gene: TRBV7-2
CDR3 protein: CASSPLGEGATDTQYF

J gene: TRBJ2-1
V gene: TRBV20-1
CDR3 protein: CSATRESSYNEQFF

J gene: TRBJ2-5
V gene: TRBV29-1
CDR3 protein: CSVEVRETQYF

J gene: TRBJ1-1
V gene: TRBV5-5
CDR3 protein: CASSPSAWNTEAFF

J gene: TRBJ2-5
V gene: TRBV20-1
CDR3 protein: CSARRDYQQETQYF

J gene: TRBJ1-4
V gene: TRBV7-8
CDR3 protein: CASSPGMVSSNEKLFF

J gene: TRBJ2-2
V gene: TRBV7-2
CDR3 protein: CASSVSGGTGELFF

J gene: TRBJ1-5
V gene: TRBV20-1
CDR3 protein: CSARTGTGEGQPQHF